These 27 T cell receptor beta chains came from one sample sequenced in a study of sequential checkpoint blockade in melanoma. TCRdb keeps only in-frame clones here, not all; method: immunoSEQ multiplex PCR. The sample records about 40,000 clones, about nine tenths being singletons. Treatment given: randomized to nivolumab then ipilimumab (arm A) or the reverse (arm B). The sequenced sample was CD8+ T cells sorted from blood (inferred from file names), obtained from a patient given nivolumab and ipilimumab in sequence. The receptors here all came from a human donor with melanoma.

The V gene is TRBV7-9, the J gene TRBJ2-7; possible D gene TRBD2, 5 bases. V was shortened by 3 bases and J by 4 bases, with 13 bases between the two germline ends. This CDR3 has 14 residues. The germline V gene has CDR1 SEHNR and CDR2 FQNEAQ (reference sequence). In nucleotides, the CDR3 is TGTGCCAGCAGCTTCGGAGGCGATACATACGAGCAGTACTTC. Translated: CASSFGGDTYEQYF. Drawing the rest from reference TRBV7-9 and TRBJ2-7, the complete variable domain is DTGVSQNPRHKITKRGQNVTFRCDPISEHNRLYWYRQTLGQGPEFLTYFQNEAQLEKSRLLSDRFSAERPKGSFSTLEIQRTEQGDSAMYLCASSFGGDTYEQYFGPGTRLTVT.

The rearrangement uses TRBV7-9 and TRBJ2-1; TRBD2 aligns across 9 bases. The CDR3 has 15 amino acids. The V segment lost 4 bases and the J segment 5 bases; nucleotides outside the gene matches: 6. Germline loops: CDR1 SEHNR, CDR2 FQNEAQ (reference sequence). CDR3 coding DNA: TGTGCCAGCAGCTCAGTAGCGGGAGTCAACAATGAGCAGTTCTTC. Its protein product is CASSSVAGVNNEQFF.

This chain joins TRBV5-6 and TRBJ2-7, with TRBD2 as a possible D gene (6 bases). The CDR3 sequence is 15 residues long. The V gene's germline CDR1 is SGHDT and CDR2 YYEEEE. The V and J ends lost 4 bases and 0 bases respectively, with 14 bases between them. Here the CDR3 DNA reads TGTGCCAGCAGCCTCGGAGGGGCGCACTCCTACGAGCAGTACGTC. Protein sequence: CASSLGGAHSYEQYV.

The gene calls are TRBV19 and TRBJ2-2, with 14 bases aligning to TRBD2. Germline trimming cut 4 bases from V and 4 bases from J; bases unmatched to any gene: 2. Germline V lookup: CDR1 LNHDA, CDR2 SQIVND (reference sequence). The CDR3 is made up of 16 amino acids. The CDR3 nucleotides read TGTGCCAGTAGTACGGGACTAGCGGGAGTCACCGGGGAGCTGTTTTTT. This sequence encodes CASSTGLAGVTGELFF.

This chain links TRBV5-6 with TRBJ2-2; D is perhaps TRBD1 (6 bases). Trimming cost V 2 bases and J 5 bases, with 10 bases left between them. The CDR3 consists of 14 residues. Germline assignment: CDR1 SGHDT and CDR2 YYEEEE. The CDR3 coding sequence is TGTGCCAGCAGCTTTGGGACAACTACCGGGGAGCTGTTTTTT. Translated: CASSFGTTTGELFF. The variable domain in full, completed from reference TRBV5-6 and TRBJ2-2, reads DAGVTQSPTHLIKTRGQQVTLRCSPKSGHDTVSWYQQALGQGPQFIFQYYEEEERQRGNFPDRFSGHQFPNYSSELNVNALLLGDSALYLCASSFGTTTGELFFGEGSRLTVL.

This chain connects TRBV28 to TRBJ2-7; 12 bases are shared with TRBD1. The CDR3 consists of 15 residues. Trimming at V came to 3 bases and at J to 6 bases, leaving 6 bases not matched to a gene. Germline lookup yields CDR1 MDHEN and CDR2 SYDVKM. The CDR3 DNA follows: TGTGCCAGCAGTTTGGGGACAGGGGGCGCTTTCGAGCAGTACTTC. This codes for CASSLGTGGAFEQYF.

The chain links TRBV4-3 to TRBJ2-1; 13 positions agree with TRBD2. This CDR3 contains 16 residues. Germline trimming cut 4 bases from V and 10 bases from J; bases unmatched to any gene: 10. The germline V gene encodes CDR1 LGHNA and CDR2 YSLEER. This CDR3 is CASSRTAGLAGTEQFF. The CDR3 DNA reads TGCGCCAGCAGCCGAACAGCGGGACTAGCGGGGACCGAGCAGTTCTTC.

The chain recombines TRBV7-2 with TRBJ2-1; 8 bases match TRBD1. The CDR3 runs 14 residues. Trimming took 5 bases from V and 8 from J; bases not matched to a gene: 8. The germline gives CDR1 SGHTA, CDR2 FQGNSA. CDR3 nucleotide sequence: TGTGCCAGCAGCGCATACGACAGGGGCGATGAGCAGTTCTTC. It is translated as CASSAYDRGDEQFF. Full variable domain (outside the CDR3, taken from reference TRBV7-2 and TRBJ2-1): GAGVSQSPSNKVTEKGKDVELRCDPISGHTALYWYRQSLGQGLEFLIYFQGNSAPDKSGLPSDRFSAERTGGSVSTLTIQRTQQEDSAVYLCASSAYDRGDEQFFGPGTRLTVL.

The V call is TRBV6-5, the J call TRBJ2-1; TRBD2 aligns across 11 bases. This CDR3 is built from 15 residues. The junction had 3 bases not matched to a gene; V was cut back by 4 bases and J by 4 bases. Germline V lookup: CDR1 MNHEY, CDR2 SVGAGI. The CDR3 nucleotides read TGTGCCAGCAGTTTGGGACTAGCGGAGTACAATGAGCAGTTCTTC. Protein: CASSLGLAEYNEQFF.

The rearrangement links TRBV4-3 to TRBJ1-1; the match to TRBD1 covers 7 bases. From germline, CDR1 is LGHNA and CDR2 YSLEER. J lost 6 bases, V lost 1 base, and 5 bases had no gene match. CDR3 length equals 14 residues. In DNA form, the CDR3 reads TGCGCCAGCAGCCAAGGACAGGGATTCCCTGAAGCTTTCTTT. It yields the protein CASSQGQGFPEAFF.

The DNA of the CDR3 is TGTGCCAGCAGCTCATCGGACTCCTCCTACAATGAGCAGTTCTTC. It translates to CASSSSDSSYNEQFF. V is TRBV7-3 and J is TRBJ2-1; a possible D gene is TRBD2 (5 bases). CDR3 length equals 15 residues. The germline V and J ends were trimmed by 4 bases and 0 bases, with 10 bases remaining between them. CDR1 is SGHTA, CDR2 FQGTGA, per germline.

The V and J genes are TRBV5-5 and TRBJ2-7; possibly TRBD2 for D (6 bases). The CDR3 is 17 residues long. Trimming shortened V by 0 bases and J by 7 bases, and 23 bases separated the two germline ends. In germline, CDR1 is SGHKS, CDR2 YYEKEE (reference sequence). The CDR3 sequence: CASSLATGSTRGSEQYV. The CDR3 nucleotides are TGTGCCAGCAGCTTGGCTACCGGGAGTACCCGGGGTAGTGAGCAGTACGTC.

V gene TRBV5-1 combines with J gene TRBJ2-5; D is possibly TRBD1 (6 bases). The J call may be incorrect, as the DNA end agrees better with TRBJ2-7. This CDR3 region has 17 residues. Looked up from germline, CDR1 is SGHRS and CDR2 is YFSETQ. Written as DNA, the CDR3 is TGCGCCAGCAGCTTGGTTCCGGGACAACAAACCTCCTACGAGCAGTACTTC. The encoded protein is CASSLVPGQQTSYEQYF.

This clone appeared once. V is TRBV5-1 and J is TRBJ1-2, with a possible D match to TRBD1 (6 bases). The germline gives CDR1 SGHRS, CDR2 YFSETQ. The length of the CDR3 is 16 residues. The V end was cut by 4 bases, the J end by 2 bases, with 18 bases between. For the CDR3, the DNA is TGCGCCAGCAGCCGAGTGACAGGAAATATGAACTATGGCTACACCTTC. This encodes CASSRVTGNMNYGYTF.

The genes are TRBV19 and TRBJ2-7; D is unresolved. The CDR3 loop spans 13 amino acids. The ends were cut back, 3 bases at V and 5 bases at J, with 11 bases in the middle. CDR1 and CDR2 (germline): LNHDA, SQIVND (reference sequence). The CDR3 nucleotides are TGTGCCAGTAGTATTTCCCTCTACGACGAGCAGTACTTC. Protein sequence: CASSISLYDEQYF.

V gene TRBV5-1 combines with J gene TRBJ2-1, with a possible D match to TRBD2 (6 bases). Per the germline V gene, CDR1 is SGHRS and CDR2 is YFSETQ. CDR3 length equals 17 residues. V was clipped by 0 bases and J by 6 bases, with 19 bases between them. The CDR3 DNA reads TGCGCCAGCAGCTTGGTGGTGGGACTTCCTGAGCTCAATGAGCAGTTCTTC. This codes for CASSLVVGLPELNEQFF.

This chain links TRBV18 with TRBJ2-7; weak D call: TRBD1 (6 bases). Trimming removed 3 bases at V and 0 bases at J, with 9 bases between. Germline V gives CDR1 KGHSH, CDR2 LQKENI. The length of the CDR3 is 14 residues. CDR3 sequence: CASSPRDTSYEQYF. The CDR3 DNA follows: TGTGCCAGCTCACCCCGGGACACCTCCTACGAGCAGTACTTC. Full variable domain (missing parts from reference TRBV18 and TRBJ2-7): NAGVMQNPRHLVRRRGQEARLRCSPMKGHSHVYWYRQLPEEGLKFMVYLQKENIIDESGMPKERFSAEFPKEGPSILRIQQVVRGDSAAYFCASSPRDTSYEQYFGPGTRLTVT.

V usage is TRBV7-6 and J usage is TRBJ2-1; TRBD1 matches 10 bases. The CDR3 has 16 amino acids. V was pared by 4 bases and J by 2 bases, with 5 bases of the junction left unmatched. From germline, CDR1 is SGHVS and CDR2 FNYEAQ. The CDR3 region has the DNA TGTGCCAGCAGCTCCCCGGACAGGGGGGCCTACAATGAGCAGTTCTTC. Encoded protein: CASSSPDRGAYNEQFF.

The V gene is TRBV19, the J gene TRBJ1-2; a weak D match, TRBD1 (6 bases). The CDR3 loop spans 15 amino acids. The V gene lost 4 bases and the J gene lost 0 bases, with 12 bases spanning the gap. In germline, CDR1 is LNHDA, CDR2 SQIVND (reference sequence). The CDR3 is CASSKRDTSNYGYTF. DNA of the CDR3: TGTGCCAGTAGTAAACGGGACACCTCTAACTATGGCTACACCTTC. Using reference TRBV19 and TRBJ1-2 for the parts outside the CDR3, the full variable domain is DGGITQSPKYLFRKEGQNVTLSCEQNLNHDAMYWYRQDPGQGLRLIYYSQIVNDFQKGDIAEGYSVSREKKESFPLTVTSAQKNPTAFYLCASSKRDTSNYGYTFGSGTRLTVV.

CDR3 sequence reads: CSVVDRVSTDTQYF. The CDR3 nucleotides read TGCAGCGTTGTCGACAGGGTCAGCACAGATACGCAGTATTTT. J is TRBJ2-3 and V is TRBV29-1; 7 bases are shared with TRBD1. J gave up 0 bases and V 4 bases, and 4 bases lay outside the gene matches. Germline CDR1 is SQVTM and CDR2 is ANQGSEA. CDR3 size: 14 residues.

The chain employs TRBV29-1 and TRBJ2-5; 11 bases match TRBD2. CDR3 length: 14 amino acids. The junction had 5 bases not matched to a gene; V was cut back by 5 bases and J by 3 bases. The germline V gene has CDR1 SQVTM and CDR2 ANQGSEA. The CDR3: CSVTSGSPEETQYF. For the CDR3, the DNA is TGCAGCGTTACTAGCGGGAGTCCAGAAGAGACCCAGTACTTC.

V is TRBV6-5 and J is TRBJ1-5; TRBD1 matches at 7 bases. The V and J ends lost 4 bases and 4 bases, in that order; junction bases with no gene match: 4. This CDR3 has 14 amino acids. CDR1 is MNHEY and CDR2 is SVGAGI in the germline V gene. The DNA of the CDR3 is TGTGCCAGCAGTTTCCTACAGGGGAATCAGCCCCAGCATTTT. Protein product: CASSFLQGNQPQHF.

The J gene is TRBJ2-2, the V gene TRBV4-3, with D tentatively TRBD1 (5 bases). The CDR3 is 15 amino acids. Per the germline V gene, CDR1 is LGHNA and CDR2 is YSLEER. V gave up 3 bases and J gave up 6 bases, with 14 bases separating them. This CDR3 is CASSQFRVSAGELFF. In nucleotides, the CDR3 is TGCGCCAGCAGCCAGTTCAGGGTGTCGGCCGGGGAGCTGTTTTTT.

This sequence joins TRBV29-1 and TRBJ1-1; D remains unclear. Germline-derived CDR1 and CDR2 are SQVTM and ANQGSEA. V was pared by 0 bases and J by 0 bases, with 5 bases between. The CDR3 length is 13 residues. CDR3 DNA: TGCAGCGTTGAAGATCTCTTGAACACTGAAGCTTTCTTT. It yields the protein CSVEDLLNTEAFF.

The chain combines TRBV5-1 with TRBJ2-3; 9 bases map to TRBD1. Germline lookup yields CDR1 SGHRS and CDR2 YFSETQ. This CDR3 has 15 residues. The J segment lost 4 bases and the V segment lost 1 base, leaving 4 bases of the junction unmatched. Here the CDR3 reads CASSLKGQGSDTQYF. Here the CDR3 DNA reads TGCGCCAGCAGCTTGAAGGGACAGGGTTCAGATACGCAGTATTTT.

This clone was recorded a few times. The chain uses TRBV10-2 and TRBJ2-1; no definite D call. Trimming stripped 3 bases from V and 2 bases from J, with 11 bases between. Germline lookup yields CDR1 WSHSY and CDR2 SAAADI. The CDR3 spans 15 residues. CDR3 DNA sequence: TGCGCCAGCAGTGAAAACGGGTTCCCCTACAATGAGCAGTTCTTC. It codes for CASSENGFPYNEQFF.

V usage is TRBV7-9 and J usage is TRBJ2-2, with 7 bases fitting TRBD2. The CDR3 loop spans 15 amino acids. Germline values: CDR1 SEHNR, CDR2 FQNEAQ (reference sequence). With V trimmed by 5 bases and J by 4 bases, 7 bases remained unmatched. In DNA form, the CDR3 reads TGTGCCAGCAGCCTCAGCGGGACGGCCACCGGGGAGCTGTTTTTT. This gives the protein CASSLSGTATGELFF.